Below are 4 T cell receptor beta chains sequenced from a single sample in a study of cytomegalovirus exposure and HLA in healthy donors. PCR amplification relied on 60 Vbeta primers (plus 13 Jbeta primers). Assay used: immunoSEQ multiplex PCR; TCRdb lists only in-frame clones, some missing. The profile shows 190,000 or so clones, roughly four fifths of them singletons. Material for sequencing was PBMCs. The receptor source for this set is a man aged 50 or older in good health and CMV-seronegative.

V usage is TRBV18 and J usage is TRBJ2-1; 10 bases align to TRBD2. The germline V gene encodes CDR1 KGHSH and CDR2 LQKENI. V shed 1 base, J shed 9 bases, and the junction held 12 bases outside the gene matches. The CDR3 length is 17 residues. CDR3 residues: CASSPRTSGSGRGEQFF. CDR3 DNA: TGTGCCAGCTCACCACGGACTAGCGGTTCCGGACGTGGTGAGCAGTTCTTC.

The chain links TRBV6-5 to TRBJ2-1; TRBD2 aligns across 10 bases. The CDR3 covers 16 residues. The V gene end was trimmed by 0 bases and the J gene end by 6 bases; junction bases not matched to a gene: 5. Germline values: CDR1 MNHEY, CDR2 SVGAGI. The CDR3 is CASSYSSSGRINEQFF. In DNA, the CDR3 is TGTGCCAGCAGTTACTCGAGTAGCGGGAGGATCAATGAGCAGTTCTTC.

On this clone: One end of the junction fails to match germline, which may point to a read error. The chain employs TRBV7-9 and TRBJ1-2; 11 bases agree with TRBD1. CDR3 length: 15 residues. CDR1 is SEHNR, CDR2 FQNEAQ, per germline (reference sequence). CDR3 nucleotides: TGTTCCAGCAGCTGGACAGGGGGCTCCGACTATGGCTACACCTTC. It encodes CSSSWTGGSDYGYTF.

The CDR3 DNA reads as TGTGCCAGCAGCGTAGTGGGGGGAGGGCCGAGGAATGAGCAGTTCTTC. It yields the protein CASSVVGGGPRNEQFF. V is TRBV9 and J is TRBJ2-1; the match to TRBD2 covers 7 bases. CDR1 is SGDLS and CDR2 is YYNGEE in the germline V gene. The CDR3 consists of 16 residues. Trimming took 0 bases from V and 7 from J; bases not matched to a gene: 10.